The 6 T cell receptor beta chains below all came from one sample that was sequenced in a study of blood T cell repertoires in COVID-19. TCRdb keeps only in-frame clones here, not all; method: immunoSEQ multiplex PCR. The sample has tens of thousands of clones; around nine tenths are singletons. Sequenced sample: peripheral blood. Receptor source: a woman aged 50 to 65 in a cohort sampled during active COVID-19.

This sequence joins TRBV6-5 and TRBJ2-7; TRBD2 matches at 8 bases. The germline CDR1 and CDR2 sequences are MNHEY and SVGAGI. This CDR3 contains 15 residues. The trim removed 5 bases at V and 3 bases at J, leaving 9 bases unmatched. The CDR3 sequence is CASSTSAGEFYEQYF. In DNA, the CDR3 is TGTGCCAGCAGTACTTCAGCGGGGGAATTCTACGAGCAGTACTTC.

This clone was counted a few times. The J gene is TRBJ1-5, the V gene TRBV10-3; D unresolved. The CDR3 loop spans 12 amino acids. Germline V gene sequence: CDR1 ENHRY, CDR2 SYGVKD. Deletions cut 3 bases from V and 4 bases from J, with 4 bases between. The CDR3 nucleotides are TGTGCCATCAGTGACAGTAATCAGCCCCAGCATTTT. Translated, it gives CAISDSNQPQHF.

V usage is TRBV5-1 and J usage is TRBJ1-2; the match to TRBD1 covers 7 bases. The CDR3 is made up of 13 amino acids. Germline V CDR1 and CDR2: SGHRS, YFSETQ. V dropped 1 base and J dropped 7; count of bases not matched to a gene: 4. The CDR3 here is CASSLTGERGYTF. For the CDR3, the DNA is TGCGCCAGCAGCTTGACAGGGGAACGTGGCTACACCTTC.

The V gene is TRBV2, the J gene TRBJ1-5; a possible D gene is TRBD1 (5 bases). Germline CDR1 is SNHLY and CDR2 is FYNNEI. The V gene lost 4 bases and the J gene lost 4 bases, with 8 bases spanning the gap. The CDR3 totals 13 residues. This CDR3 is CASSAQENQPQHF. CDR3 coding DNA: TGTGCCAGCAGTGCACAGGAGAATCAGCCCCAGCATTTT. Looking up the rest from reference TRBV2 and TRBJ1-5 gives the full variable domain: EPEVTQTPSHQVTQMGQEVILRCVPISNHLYFYWYRQILGQKVEFLVSFYNNEISEKSEIFDDQFSVERPDGSNFTLKIRSTKLEDSAMYFCASSAQENQPQHFGDGTRLSIL.

This clone was seen a few times. V is TRBV7-9 and J is TRBJ1-1; TRBD1 agrees at 10 bases. The V and J ends lost 6 bases and 3 bases, in that order; junction bases with no gene match: 19. Germline-derived CDR1 and CDR2 are SEHNR and FQNEAQ (reference sequence). The CDR3 sequence is 19 residues long. The CDR3 sequence is CASRRPPLGTGASHTEAFF. CDR3 nucleotide sequence: TGTGCCAGCAGACGGCCCCCGTTGGGGACAGGGGCCTCTCACACTGAAGCTTTCTTT.

The V and J genes are TRBV28 and TRBJ2-7; tentative D call: TRBD1 (6 bases). The CDR3 has 16 amino acids. The germline gives CDR1 MDHEN, CDR2 SYDVKM. V was pared by 6 bases and J by 7 bases, with 25 bases between. DNA for the CDR3: TGTGCCAGCAGACCCCGGGGAGTGGGCAGGGGCGGGGAGCAGTACTTC. Its protein product is CASRPRGVGRGGEQYF.